Described below is a single T cell receptor (beta chain) sequence and its context. Only a few counts were recorded for this clone. The antigen it binds to is not known. No base-level quality is on record; no much larger clone is a single base apart. TCRbeta CDR3 regions were amplified from genomic DNA using the immunoSEQ Assay, a bias-controlled multiplex PCR. Per the original workflow: The number of nucleated cells in each sample was estimated by amplification of reference gene primers within the assay. Sequence reads were collapsed and filtered to measure the absolute abundance of every unique TCRbeta CDR3 rearrangement. For each sample, productive Simpson clonality was calculated as the square root of Simpson's diversity index over productive rearrangements. TCRdb retrieved this table from immuneACCESS and kept in-frame rearrangements only. Not all clones are present; in checked studies, unresolved V genes account for under half, and no reason is known for the remainder. Clonal size and the V and J genes are those of that table, whereas D and trimming came from the DNA. The sample yields some 99,000 clones; about 80% were counted once. Roughly a quarter of the sample is held by the ten biggest clonotypes.

Each collaborating institution followed its own protocols to collect whole blood in K2EDTA tubes. Collaborator samples were shipped for TCRbeta analysis as frozen whole blood, isolated PBMCs, or DNA extracted from either sample type. This sample stems from a study of blood T cell repertoires in COVID-19 (dated by TCRdb to the early 2020s). In terms of the full investigation: The collaborator samples originated in the United States, Italy and Spain and spanned the acute and convalescent phases of COVID-19. The material from the prospective study consisted of cDNA or gDNA derived from T cells, B-cell-depleted T cells, or PBMCs. Subjects who had been exposed to COVID-19, were actively infected with it, or had recovered from it provided the deeply sampled blood TCRbeta repertoires that made up the dataset. A freely available public database, intended as a resource for researchers studying the immune response to SARS-CoV-2, is where the repertoires were released. Samples were obtained from the ongoing ImmuneRACE study (first 160 participants) and from roughly 1,300 subjects provided by 6 global collaborators. A de-identified subject ID, COVID-19 status, age in years and sex were almost always included in the sample metadata. Where HLA class I and class II types were available, the types were taken from metadata supplied by the sample provider, not from assay-based typing. Beyond this particular receptor, the publication reports: The quantity of clinical and demographic metadata differed by source and by participant and was supplied without curation.

Taken from the germline V gene, the CDR1 and CDR2 loops are MGHRA and YSYEKL. The CDR3 goes from the cysteine to the phenylalanine over 15 residues. Only the CDR3 region is kept as DNA, spanning 45 bases read in frame from base 1. The V and J ends are trimmed by 0 bases and 5 bases, leaving 8 bases between them. The clonotype comes from a man in his 70s with acute or convalescent COVID-19. The V and J genes are TRBV4-1 and TRBJ1-6; the D gene cannot be resolved reliably. Sequencing was performed on peripheral blood. The DNA reads TGCGCCAGCAGCCAAGAGGGTGGAGATAATTCACCCCTCCACTTT. It encodes CASSQEGGDNSPLHF.